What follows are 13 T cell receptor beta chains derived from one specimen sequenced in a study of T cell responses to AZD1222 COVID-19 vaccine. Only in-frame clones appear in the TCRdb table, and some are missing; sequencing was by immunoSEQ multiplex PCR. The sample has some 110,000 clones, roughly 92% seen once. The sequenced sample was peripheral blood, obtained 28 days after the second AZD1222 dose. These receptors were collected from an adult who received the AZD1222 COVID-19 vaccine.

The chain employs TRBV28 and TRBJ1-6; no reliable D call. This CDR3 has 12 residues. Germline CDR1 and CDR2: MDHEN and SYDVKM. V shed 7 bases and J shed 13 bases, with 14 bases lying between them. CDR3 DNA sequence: TGTGCCAGCACCAACTCACCGGTGCCCCTCCACTTT. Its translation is CASTNSPVPLHF. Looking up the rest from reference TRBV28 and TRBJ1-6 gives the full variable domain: DVKVTQSSRYLVKRTGEKVFLECVQDMDHENMFWYRQDPGLGLRLIYFSYDVKMKEKGDIPEGYSVSREKKERFSLILESASTNQTSMYLCASTNSPVPLHFGNGTRLTVT.

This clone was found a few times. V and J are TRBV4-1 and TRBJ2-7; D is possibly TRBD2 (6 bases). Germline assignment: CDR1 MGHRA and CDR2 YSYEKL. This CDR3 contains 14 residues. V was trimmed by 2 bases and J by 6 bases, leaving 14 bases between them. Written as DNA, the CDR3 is TGCGCCAGCAGCCAACTAGCGCCCCTCTCCGAGCAGTACTTC. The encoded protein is CASSQLAPLSEQYF.

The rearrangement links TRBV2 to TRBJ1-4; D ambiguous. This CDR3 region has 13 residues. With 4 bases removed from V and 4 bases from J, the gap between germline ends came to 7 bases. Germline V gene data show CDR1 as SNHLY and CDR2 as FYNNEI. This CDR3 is CASSAARNEKLFF. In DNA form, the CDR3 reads TGTGCCAGCAGTGCGGCACGTAATGAAAAACTGTTTTTT.

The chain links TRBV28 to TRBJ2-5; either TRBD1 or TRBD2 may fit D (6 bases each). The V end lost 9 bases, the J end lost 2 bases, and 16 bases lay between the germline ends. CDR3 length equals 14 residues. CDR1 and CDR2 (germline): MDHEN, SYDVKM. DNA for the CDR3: TGTGCCAGTTATTATGGGGGGCAGCAAGAGACCCAGTACTTC. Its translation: CASYYGGQQETQYF.

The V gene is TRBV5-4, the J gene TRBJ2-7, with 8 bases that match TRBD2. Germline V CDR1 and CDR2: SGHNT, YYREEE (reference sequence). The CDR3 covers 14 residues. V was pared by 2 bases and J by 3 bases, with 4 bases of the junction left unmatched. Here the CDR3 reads CASSFHAGGYEQYF. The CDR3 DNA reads TGTGCCAGCAGCTTTCATGCGGGAGGCTACGAGCAGTACTTC.

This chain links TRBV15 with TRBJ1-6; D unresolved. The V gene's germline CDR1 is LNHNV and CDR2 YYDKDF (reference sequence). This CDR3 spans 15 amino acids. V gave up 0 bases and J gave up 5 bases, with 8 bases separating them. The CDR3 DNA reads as TGTGCCACCAGCAGAGATCGGTCCAATAATTCACCCCTCCACTTT. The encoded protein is CATSRDRSNNSPLHF.

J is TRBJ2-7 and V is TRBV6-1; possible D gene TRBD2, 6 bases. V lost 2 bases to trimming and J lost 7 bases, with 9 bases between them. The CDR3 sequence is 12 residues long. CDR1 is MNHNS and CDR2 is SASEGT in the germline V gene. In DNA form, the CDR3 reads TGTGCCAGCAGTGAAATGGGGGGTGAGCAGTACTTC. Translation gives CASSEMGGEQYF.

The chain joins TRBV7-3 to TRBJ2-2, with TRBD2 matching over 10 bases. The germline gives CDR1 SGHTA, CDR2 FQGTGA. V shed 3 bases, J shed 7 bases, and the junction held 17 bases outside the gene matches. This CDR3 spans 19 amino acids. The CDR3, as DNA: TGTGCCAGCAGCTTCAAACAGGGCCTAGCGGGAGTTTATAGCGGGGAGCTGTTTTTT. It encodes CASSFKQGLAGVYSGELFF.

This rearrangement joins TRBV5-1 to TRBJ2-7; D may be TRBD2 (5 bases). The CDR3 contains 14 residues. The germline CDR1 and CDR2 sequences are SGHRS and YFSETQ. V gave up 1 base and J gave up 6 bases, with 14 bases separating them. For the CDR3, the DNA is TGCGCCAGCAGCTTGATTTCCCGGACTTCCGAGCAGTACTTC. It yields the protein CASSLISRTSEQYF. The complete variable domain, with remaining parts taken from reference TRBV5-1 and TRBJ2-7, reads KAGVTQTPRYLIKTRGQQVTLSCSPISGHRSVSWYQQTPGQGLQFLFEYFSETQRNKGNFPGRFSGRQFSNSRSEMNVSTLELGDSALYLCASSLISRTSEQYFGPGTRLTVT.

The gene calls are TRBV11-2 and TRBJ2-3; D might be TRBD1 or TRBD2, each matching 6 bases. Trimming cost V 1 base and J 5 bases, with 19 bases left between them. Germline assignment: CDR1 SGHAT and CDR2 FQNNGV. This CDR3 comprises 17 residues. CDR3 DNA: TGTGCCAGCAGCTTAGTAGGGGGGCGCTTCGTTGGAGATACGCAGTATTTT. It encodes CASSLVGGRFVGDTQYF. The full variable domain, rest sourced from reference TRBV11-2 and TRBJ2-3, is EAGVAQSPRYKIIEKRQSVAFWCNPISGHATLYWYQQILGQGPKLLIQFQNNGVVDDSQLPKDRFSAERLKGVDSTLKIQPAKLEDSAVYLCASSLVGGRFVGDTQYFGPGTRLTVL.

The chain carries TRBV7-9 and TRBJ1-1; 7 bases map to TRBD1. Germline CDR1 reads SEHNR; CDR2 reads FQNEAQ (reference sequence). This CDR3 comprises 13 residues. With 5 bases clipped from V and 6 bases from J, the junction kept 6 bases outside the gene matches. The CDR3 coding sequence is TGTGCCAGCAGCCTTCAGGGGGGCGCTGAAGCTTTCTTT. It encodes CASSLQGGAEAFF.

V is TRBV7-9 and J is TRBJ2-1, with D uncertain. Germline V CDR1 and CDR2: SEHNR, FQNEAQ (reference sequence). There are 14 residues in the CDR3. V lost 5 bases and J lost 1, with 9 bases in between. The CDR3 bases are TGTGCCAGCAGCCCGCAATCGTCCTACAATGAGCAGTTCTTC. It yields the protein CASSPQSSYNEQFF.

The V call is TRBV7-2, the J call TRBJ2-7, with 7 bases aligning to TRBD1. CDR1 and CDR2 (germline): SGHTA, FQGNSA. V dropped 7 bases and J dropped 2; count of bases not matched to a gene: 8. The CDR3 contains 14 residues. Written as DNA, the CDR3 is TGTGCCAGCACCCTGACAGGGTTAGCCTACGAGCAGTACTTC. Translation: CASTLTGLAYEQYF.